The next 20 T cell receptor beta chains were all read from a single sample in a study of blood T cell repertoires in COVID-19. Libraries were prepared by immunoSEQ multiplex PCR; TCRdb keeps only in-frame clonotypes and omits some of them. The sample has about 160,000 clones, around 80% seen once. Sequencing used PBMCs or T cells enriched from blood (not recorded which). These receptors were obtained from a middle-aged man who had recovered from COVID-19.

Only one count was recorded for this clone. The J gene is TRBJ1-6, the V gene TRBV5-1, with 9 bases fitting TRBD1. The CDR3 extends over 16 amino acids. The trim removed 0 bases at V and 3 bases at J, leaving 1 base unmatched. Looked up from germline, CDR1 is SGHRS and CDR2 is YFSETQ. The CDR3 sequence: CASSLEGQGYNSPLHF. The DNA of the CDR3 is TGCGCCAGCAGCTTGGAGGGACAGGGCTATAATTCACCCCTCCACTTT.

This chain links TRBV4-2 with TRBJ2-1; a possible D gene is TRBD2 (6 bases). This CDR3 spans 16 amino acids. Germline assignment: CDR1 LGHNA and CDR2 YNFKEQ. V dropped 0 bases and J dropped 3 bases, with 12 bases sitting between them. CDR3 region: CASSQDGSGDYNEQFF. The CDR3 DNA follows: TGTGCCAGCAGCCAAGATGGTAGCGGAGACTACAATGAGCAGTTCTTC.

The chain employs TRBV5-4 and TRBJ2-3, with 9 nucleotides matching TRBD2. The V and J ends lost 10 bases and 4 bases, in that order; junction bases with no gene match: 13. CDR1 is SGHNT, CDR2 YYREEE, per germline (reference sequence). The CDR3 has 15 residues. DNA for the CDR3: TGTGCCCCCTCGCGAGCGGGGGGCCGCGCAGATACGCAGTATTTT. Translated, it gives CAPSRAGGRADTQYF.

This chain uses TRBV10-3 with TRBJ2-3; 8 nucleotides match TRBD1. Germline V gene sequence: CDR1 ENHRY, CDR2 SYGVKD. The ends lost 4 bases at V and 1 base at J; junction bases unmatched: 13. This CDR3 has 18 residues. The CDR3 DNA is TGTGCCATCAGTGCCCGGGACAGGCGGTCTTTTGGCACAGATACGCAGTATTTT. Its translation is CAISARDRRSFGTDTQYF.

The genes are TRBV5-4 and TRBJ1-1; 7 bases match TRBD1. There are 15 residues in the CDR3. V trimming: 1 base; J trimming: 1 base; junction bases outside the gene matches: 4. CDR1 SGHNT and CDR2 YYREEE come from the germline V gene (reference sequence). The CDR3 DNA reads TGTGCCAGCAGCTTGAGAAACAGGGGGAACACTGAAGCTTTCTTT. Translation: CASSLRNRGNTEAFF.

V and J are TRBV21-1 and TRBJ2-1; TRBD1 is taken as the D call from the table, unchecked against the DNA. TRBV21-1 is reported as a pseudogene. This CDR3 is 12 amino acids long. CDR3 nucleotides: TGTGCCAGCAGCAAAAACAGGAAGGAGCAGTTCTTC. Protein product: CASSKNRKEQFF.

V is TRBV7-3 and J is TRBJ1-2; D is unclear. V shed 5 bases and J shed 4 bases, with 11 bases lying between them. Germline values: CDR1 SGHTA, CDR2 FQGTGA. This CDR3 spans 13 amino acids. DNA of the CDR3: TGTGCCAGCAGCCCCGGCGGAGCCTATGGCTACACCTTC. This encodes CASSPGGAYGYTF.

This chain connects TRBV5-1 to TRBJ2-2; 7 positions match TRBD1. V shed 5 bases, J shed 0 bases, and the junction held 1 base outside the gene matches. The germline gives CDR1 SGHRS, CDR2 YFSETQ. The CDR3 is 14 residues long. The CDR3 nucleotides read TGCGCCAGCAGAGACAGGGCGAACACCGGGGAGCTGTTTTTT. Protein: CASRDRANTGELFF.

V and J are TRBV27 and TRBJ1-5, with D perhaps matching TRBD1 (5 bases). The CDR3 spans 13 residues. Trimming shortened V by 5 bases and J by 7 bases, and 12 bases separated the two germline ends. Germline V gene sequence: CDR1 MNHEY, CDR2 SMNVEV (reference sequence). Here the CDR3 reads CASSGRDLQPQHF. CDR3 in DNA: TGTGCCAGCAGTGGCAGGGATTTACAGCCCCAGCATTTT.

The rearrangement joins TRBV18 to TRBJ1-4; TRBD1 might be the D (5 bases). Trimming left V 0 bases short and J 5 bases short, with 10 bases between. The CDR3 loop spans 15 amino acids. Germline V lookup: CDR1 KGHSH, CDR2 LQKENI. This CDR3 reads CASSPPKGRNEKLFF. The CDR3 bases are TGTGCCAGCTCACCACCGAAGGGGAGGAATGAAAAACTGTTTTTT.

CDR3 region: CASSQSGSAKFGTF. CDR3 nucleotide sequence: TGTGCCAGCAGCCAAAGCGGGTCGGCGAAGTTCGGTACCTTC. The chain links TRBV3-1 (or the pseudogene TRBV3-2) to TRBJ1-2; D call uncertain. The CDR3 is 14 residues long. V lost 2 bases to trimming and J lost 14 bases, with 21 bases between them. Germline V CDR1 and CDR2: LGHDT, YNNKEL (reference sequence).

V and J are TRBV9 and TRBJ2-2; 14 positions agree with TRBD2. The length of the CDR3 is 19 residues. The trim removed 4 bases at V and 0 bases at J, leaving 8 bases unmatched. Germline CDR1 is SGDLS and CDR2 is YYNGEE. In DNA, the CDR3 is TGTGCCAGCAGCCTCACCCGGACTAGCGGGGGGACGAACACCGGGGAGCTGTTTTTT. Translated, it gives CASSLTRTSGGTNTGELFF.

This clone has just one count. The chain joins TRBV9 to TRBJ2-1, with 8 nucleotides matching TRBD2. Germline lookup yields CDR1 SGDLS and CDR2 YYNGEE. CDR3 length equals 16 residues. V dropped 0 bases and J dropped 0; count of bases not matched to a gene: 2. The CDR3 bases are TGTGCCAGCAGCGTAGACGCGGGAGGCTCCTACAATGAGCAGTTCTTC. It encodes CASSVDAGGSYNEQFF.

The chain is built from TRBV18 and TRBJ2-7; D remains ambiguous. The length of the CDR3 is 13 residues. Per the germline V gene, CDR1 is KGHSH and CDR2 is LQKENI. V was trimmed by 3 bases and J by 3 bases, leaving 9 bases between them. For the CDR3, the DNA is TGTGCCAGCTCACCTCGCCTAGACTACGAGCAGTACGTC. It specifies CASSPRLDYEQYV.

The rearrangement uses TRBV10-3 and TRBJ2-3; 11 bases are a match to TRBD2. The trim removed 7 bases at V and 0 bases at J, leaving 9 bases unmatched. The germline gives CDR1 ENHRY, CDR2 SYGVKD. The CDR3 consists of 17 residues. The CDR3 region is CAITASPSGGSTDTQYF. CDR3 sequence (DNA): TGTGCCATCACGGCAAGCCCTAGCGGGGGGAGCACAGATACGCAGTATTTT.

The chain's CDR3 is CASSQVWEGVETQYF. CDR3 bases: TGTGCCAGCAGCCAAGTCTGGGAGGGAGTGGAGACCCAGTACTTC. The V and J genes are TRBV3-1 (or the pseudogene TRBV3-2) and TRBJ2-5, with 7 bases matching TRBD2. This CDR3 spans 15 amino acids. The V and J ends lost 1 base and 5 bases, in that order; junction bases with no gene match: 7. Looked up from germline, CDR1 is LGHDT and CDR2 is YNNKEL (reference sequence).

The genes are TRBV19 and TRBJ1-3, with unresolved D. In germline, CDR1 is LNHDA, CDR2 SQIVND (reference sequence). The CDR3 is made up of 15 amino acids. Deletions cut 4 bases from V and 0 bases from J, with 10 bases between. The chain's CDR3 is CASSTVGGSGNTIYF. DNA for the CDR3: TGTGCCAGTAGTACCGTCGGTGGCTCTGGAAACACCATATATTTT.

V and J are TRBV6-5 and TRBJ1-5; 10 nucleotides align to TRBD1. V lost 4 bases and J lost 1; bases outside the gene matches: 4. The CDR3 is 16 residues long. CDR1 and CDR2 (germline): MNHEY, SVGAGI. The CDR3 coding sequence is TGTGCCAGCAGTTCCGGGGACAGGGGAAGCAATCAGCCCCAGCATTTT. This gives the protein CASSSGDRGSNQPQHF.

The chain is built from TRBV30 and TRBJ2-5; 10 bases fit TRBD2. The length of the CDR3 is 16 residues. CDR1 is GTSNPN, CDR2 SVGIG, per germline (reference sequence). After removal of 1 base from V and 4 bases from J, the junction contained 9 bases not matched to a gene. The CDR3 nucleotides are TGTGCCTGGAGTGGGGTAGCGGGGGGCCTGCGAGAGACCCAGTACTTC. Translation gives CAWSGVAGGLRETQYF.

The chain combines TRBV9 with TRBJ1-3; tentatively, D is TRBD1 (6 bases). The CDR3 covers 16 residues. V shed 3 bases and J shed 4 bases, with 17 bases lying between them. CDR1 is SGDLS, CDR2 YYNGEE, per germline. In nucleotides, the CDR3 is TGTGCCAGCAGCGCGGGTGGTTGGGGGCCCGGAAACACCATATATTTT. Translation: CASSAGGWGPGNTIYF.